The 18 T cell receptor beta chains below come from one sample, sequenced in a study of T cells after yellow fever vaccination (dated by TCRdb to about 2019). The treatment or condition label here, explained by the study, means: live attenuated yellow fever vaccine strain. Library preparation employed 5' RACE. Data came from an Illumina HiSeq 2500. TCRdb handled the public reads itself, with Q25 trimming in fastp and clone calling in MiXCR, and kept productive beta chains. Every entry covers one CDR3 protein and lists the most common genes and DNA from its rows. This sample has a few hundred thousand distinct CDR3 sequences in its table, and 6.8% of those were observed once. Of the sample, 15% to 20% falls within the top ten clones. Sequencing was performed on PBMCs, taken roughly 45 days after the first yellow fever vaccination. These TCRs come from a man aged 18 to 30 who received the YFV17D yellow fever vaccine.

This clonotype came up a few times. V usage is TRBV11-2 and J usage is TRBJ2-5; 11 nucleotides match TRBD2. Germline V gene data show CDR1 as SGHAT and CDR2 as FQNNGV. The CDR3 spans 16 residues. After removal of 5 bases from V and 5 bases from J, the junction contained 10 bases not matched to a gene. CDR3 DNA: TGTGCCAGCAGCCCGTTAGCGGGGGGGCCGATGGAGACCCAGTACTTC. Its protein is CASSPLAGGPMETQYF.

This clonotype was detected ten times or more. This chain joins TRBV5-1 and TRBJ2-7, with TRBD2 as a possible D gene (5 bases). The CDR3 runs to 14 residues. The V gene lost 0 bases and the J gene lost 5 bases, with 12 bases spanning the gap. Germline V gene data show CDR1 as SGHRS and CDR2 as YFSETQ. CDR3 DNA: TGCGCCAGCAGCTTGGGGGAGTGGCGGGACGAGCAGTACTTC. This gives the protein CASSLGEWRDEQYF.

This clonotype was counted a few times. CDR3 sequence reads: CASSGQGWGEKLFF. For the CDR3, the DNA is TGTGCCAGCAGCGGACAGGGGTGGGGTGAAAAACTGTTTTTT. This sequence joins TRBV7-2 and TRBJ1-4, with 9 bases that match TRBD1. The V gene's germline CDR1 is SGHTA and CDR2 FQGNSA. J lost 7 bases, V lost 5 bases, and 5 bases had no gene match. The length of the CDR3 is 14 residues.

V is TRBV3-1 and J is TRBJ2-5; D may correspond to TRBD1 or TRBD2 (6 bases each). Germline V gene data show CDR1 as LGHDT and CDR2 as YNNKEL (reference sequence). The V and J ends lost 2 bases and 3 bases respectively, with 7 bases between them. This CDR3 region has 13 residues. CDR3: CASSQRGEETQYF. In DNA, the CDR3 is TGTGCCAGCAGCCAAAGGGGGGAAGAGACCCAGTACTTC.

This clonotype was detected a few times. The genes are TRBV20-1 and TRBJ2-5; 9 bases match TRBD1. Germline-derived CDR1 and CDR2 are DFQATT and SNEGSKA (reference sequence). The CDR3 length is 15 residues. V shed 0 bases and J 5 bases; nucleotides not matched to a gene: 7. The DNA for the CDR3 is TGCAGTGCTAGAGATACAGGGGGCGCGGGGGAGACCCAGTACTTC. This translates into CSARDTGGAGETQYF.

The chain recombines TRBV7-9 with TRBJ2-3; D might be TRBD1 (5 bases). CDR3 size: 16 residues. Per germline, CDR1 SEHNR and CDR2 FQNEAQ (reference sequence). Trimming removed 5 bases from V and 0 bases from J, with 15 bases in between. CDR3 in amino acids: CASSPPQDPSTDTQYF. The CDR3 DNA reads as TGTGCCAGCAGCCCCCCACAGGACCCTAGCACAGATACGCAGTATTTT.

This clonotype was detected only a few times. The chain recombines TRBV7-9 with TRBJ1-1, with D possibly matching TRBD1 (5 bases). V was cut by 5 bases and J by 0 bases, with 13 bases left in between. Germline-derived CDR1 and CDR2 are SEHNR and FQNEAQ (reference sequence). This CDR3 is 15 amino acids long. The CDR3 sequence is CASSRGLGMNTEAFF. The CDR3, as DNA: TGTGCCAGCAGCCGGGGGTTAGGGATGAACACTGAAGCTTTCTTT.

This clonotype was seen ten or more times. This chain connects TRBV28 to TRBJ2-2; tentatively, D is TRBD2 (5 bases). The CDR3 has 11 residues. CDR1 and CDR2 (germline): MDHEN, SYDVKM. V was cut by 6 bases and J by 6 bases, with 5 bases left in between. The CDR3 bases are TGTGCCAGCAGACTAGCCGGGGAGCTGTTTTTT. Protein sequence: CASRLAGELFF.

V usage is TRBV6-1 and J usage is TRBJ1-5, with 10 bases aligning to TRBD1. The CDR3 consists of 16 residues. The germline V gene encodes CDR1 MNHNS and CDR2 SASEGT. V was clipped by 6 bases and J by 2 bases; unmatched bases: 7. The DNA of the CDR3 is TGTGCCAGCAGCCGACAGGGGGCCTGGGGCAATCAGCCCCAGCATTTT. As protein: CASSRQGAWGNQPQHF.

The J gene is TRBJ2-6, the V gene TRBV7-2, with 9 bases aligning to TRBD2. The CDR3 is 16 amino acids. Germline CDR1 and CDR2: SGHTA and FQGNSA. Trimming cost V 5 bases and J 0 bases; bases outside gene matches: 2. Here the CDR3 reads CASSRGRGSGANVLTF. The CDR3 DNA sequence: TGTGCCAGCAGCCGCGGGAGGGGCTCTGGGGCCAACGTCCTGACTTTC.

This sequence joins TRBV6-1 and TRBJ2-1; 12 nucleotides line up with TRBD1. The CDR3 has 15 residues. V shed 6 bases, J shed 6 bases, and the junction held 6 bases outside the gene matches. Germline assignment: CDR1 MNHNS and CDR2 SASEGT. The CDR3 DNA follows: TGTGCCAGCAGAAAGGGACAGGGGGCGAGCAATGAGCAGTTCTTC. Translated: CASRKGQGASNEQFF.

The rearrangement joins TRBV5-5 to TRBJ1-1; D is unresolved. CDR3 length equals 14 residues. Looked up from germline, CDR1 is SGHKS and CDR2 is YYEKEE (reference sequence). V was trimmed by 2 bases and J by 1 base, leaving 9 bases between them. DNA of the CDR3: TGTGCCAGCAGCTTCAACAGCGCGAACACTGAAGCTTTCTTT. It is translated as CASSFNSANTEAFF.

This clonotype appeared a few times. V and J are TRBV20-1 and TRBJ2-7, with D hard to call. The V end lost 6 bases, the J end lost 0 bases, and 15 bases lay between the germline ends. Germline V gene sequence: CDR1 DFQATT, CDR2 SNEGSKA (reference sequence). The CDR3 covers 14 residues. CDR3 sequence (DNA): TGCAGTGCCCACGGAGTCCGCGGCTCCTACGAGCAGTACGTC. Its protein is CSAHGVRGSYEQYV.

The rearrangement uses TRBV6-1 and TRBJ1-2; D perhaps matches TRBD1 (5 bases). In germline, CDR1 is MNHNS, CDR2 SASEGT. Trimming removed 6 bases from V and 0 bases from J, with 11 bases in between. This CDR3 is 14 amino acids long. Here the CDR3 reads CASRPRGANYGYTF. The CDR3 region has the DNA TGTGCCAGCAGGCCGAGAGGGGCTAACTATGGCTACACCTTC.

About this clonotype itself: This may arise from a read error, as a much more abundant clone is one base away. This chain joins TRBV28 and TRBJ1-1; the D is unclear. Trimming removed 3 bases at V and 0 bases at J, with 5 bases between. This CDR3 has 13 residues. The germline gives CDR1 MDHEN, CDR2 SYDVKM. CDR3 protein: CASSFDMNTEAFF. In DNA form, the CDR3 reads TGTGCCAGCAGTTTTGACATGAACACTGAAGCTTTCTTT.

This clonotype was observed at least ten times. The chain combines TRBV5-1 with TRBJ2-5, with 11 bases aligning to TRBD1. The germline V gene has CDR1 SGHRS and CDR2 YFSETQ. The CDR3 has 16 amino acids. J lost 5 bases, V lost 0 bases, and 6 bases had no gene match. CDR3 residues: CASSLAGTGGLETQYF. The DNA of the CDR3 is TGCGCCAGCAGCTTGGCCGGGACAGGGGGTTTGGAGACCCAGTACTTC.

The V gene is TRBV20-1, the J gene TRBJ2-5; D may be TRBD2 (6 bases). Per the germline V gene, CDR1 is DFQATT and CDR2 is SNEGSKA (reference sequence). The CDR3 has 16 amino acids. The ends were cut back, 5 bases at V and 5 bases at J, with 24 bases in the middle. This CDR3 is CSAVFPSLGRGETQYF. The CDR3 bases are TGCAGTGCTGTTTTTCCCTCCCTTGGCCGGGGGGAGACCCAGTACTTC.

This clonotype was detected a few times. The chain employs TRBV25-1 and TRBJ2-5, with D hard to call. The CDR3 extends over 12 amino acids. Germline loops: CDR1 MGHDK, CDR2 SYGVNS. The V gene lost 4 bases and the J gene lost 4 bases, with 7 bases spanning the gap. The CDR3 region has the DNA TGTGCCAGCAGTGCTTCGCCAGAGACCCAGTACTTC. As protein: CASSASPETQYF.